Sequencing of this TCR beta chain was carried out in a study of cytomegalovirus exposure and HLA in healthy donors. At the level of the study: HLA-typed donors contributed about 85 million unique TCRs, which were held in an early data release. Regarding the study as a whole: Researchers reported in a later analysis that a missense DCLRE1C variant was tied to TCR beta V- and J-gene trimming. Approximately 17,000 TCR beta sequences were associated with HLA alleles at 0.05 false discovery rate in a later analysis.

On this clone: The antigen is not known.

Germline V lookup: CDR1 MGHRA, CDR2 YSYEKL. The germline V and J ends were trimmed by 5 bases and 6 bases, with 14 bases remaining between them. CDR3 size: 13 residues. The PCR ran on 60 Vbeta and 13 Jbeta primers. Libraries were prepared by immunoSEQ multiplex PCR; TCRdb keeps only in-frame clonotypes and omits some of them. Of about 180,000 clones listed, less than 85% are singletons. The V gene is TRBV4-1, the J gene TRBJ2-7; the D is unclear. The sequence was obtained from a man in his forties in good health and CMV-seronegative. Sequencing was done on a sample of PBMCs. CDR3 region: CASSAEEDAEQYF. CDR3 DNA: TGCGCCAGCAGCGCCGAGGAAGACGCCGAGCAGTACTTC.